A single sample gave rise to the 23 T cell receptor beta chains below, sequenced in a study of early T cells in non-severe SARS-CoV-2 infection. TCRdb re-called the 5' RACE reads through MiXCR, storing one row per CDR3 protein. The sample has 25,000 to 30,000 distinct CDR3 sequences, approximately 4.4% seen once. The sequenced sample consisted of whole blood. These TCRs come from an adult who was a healthcare worker with PCR-confirmed SARS-CoV-2 infection or an uninfected control (not recorded which).

This clonotype was picked up many times. The rearrangement uses TRBV15 and TRBJ1-6, with TRBD1 matching 10 bases. V gave up 3 bases and J gave up 6 bases; unmatched junction bases: 2. Germline V lookup: CDR1 LNHNV, CDR2 YYDKDF (reference sequence). The CDR3 is 15 amino acids. The CDR3, as DNA: TGTGCCACCAGCAGCCGGGACAGGGGTAATTCACCCCTCCACTTT. Protein sequence: CATSSRDRGNSPLHF.

This clonotype was recorded many times. This chain links TRBV4-1 with TRBJ2-4, with D possibly being TRBD2 (5 bases). V shed 2 bases and J shed 4 bases, with 9 bases lying between them. The CDR3 length is 14 residues. Germline V CDR1 and CDR2: MGHRA, YSYEKL. The CDR3 bases are TGCGCCAGCAGCCAACCAACTAGTAAAAACATTCAGTACTTC. Its translation: CASSQPTSKNIQYF.

This clonotype was seen a handful of times. The chain employs TRBV7-3 and TRBJ2-1; D perhaps matches TRBD2 (7 bases). The germline gives CDR1 SGHTA, CDR2 FQGTGA. This CDR3 region has 15 residues. V lost 5 bases and J 4 bases, leaving 15 bases between the germline ends. The DNA of the CDR3 is TGTGCCAGCAGCCCCGAGGGGGGGCTTTACAATGAGCAGTTCTTC. It specifies CASSPEGGLYNEQFF.

This clonotype came up many times. The genes are TRBV5-1 and TRBJ2-1, with 15 bases that match TRBD2. Germline CDR1 SGHRS, CDR2 YFSETQ. Trimming took 3 bases from V and 10 from J; bases not matched to a gene: 8. The CDR3 is made up of 16 amino acids. The CDR3 nucleotides read TGCGCCAGCAGCTGGGTGGGACTAGCGGGAGGTGGAGAGCAGTTCTTC. It translates to CASSWVGLAGGGEQFF. Looking up the rest from reference TRBV5-1 and TRBJ2-1 gives the full variable domain: KAGVTQTPRYLIKTRGQQVTLSCSPISGHRSVSWYQQTPGQGLQFLFEYFSETQRNKGNFPGRFSGRQFSNSRSEMNVSTLELGDSALYLCASSWVGLAGGGEQFFGPGTRLTVL.

A word on this clonotype: A much larger clone is a single base away; this may be a read error. The chain combines TRBV11-2 with TRBJ2-7, with 7 bases identical to TRBD1. After removal of 5 bases from V and 3 bases from J, the junction contained 4 bases not matched to a gene. This CDR3 has 13 amino acids. Germline V gene lookup returns CDR1 SGHAT and CDR2 FQNNGV. The CDR3 nucleotides read TGTGCCAGCAGCCCGGGACAGCGCTACGAGCAGTACTTC. It is translated as CASSPGQRYEQYF.

In this sample, this clonotype turned up once. This may be a read error: a much more frequent sequence differs by one nucleotide. The V call is TRBV10-2, the J call TRBJ2-7; D is perhaps TRBD2 (6 bases). Germline V gene sequence: CDR1 WSHSY, CDR2 SAAADI. The CDR3 runs 13 residues. V shed 6 bases and J shed 0 bases, with 9 bases lying between them. For the CDR3, the DNA is TGCGCCAGCAGGGAGGGGAACTCCTACGAGCAGTACTTC. Translating it yields CASREGNSYEQYF.

This clonotype was counted many times. V usage is TRBV7-8 and J usage is TRBJ2-7, with a possible D match to TRBD1 (6 bases). There are 16 residues in the CDR3. Deletions cut 1 base from V and 1 base from J, with 14 bases between. Germline assignment: CDR1 SGHVS and CDR2 FQNEAQ. CDR3 amino acids: CASSLVSMDRSYEQYF. The DNA for the CDR3 is TGTGCCAGCAGCTTAGTGTCCATGGACAGATCCTACGAGCAGTACTTC. The whole variable domain, filled in from reference TRBV7-8 and TRBJ2-7, reads GAGVSQSPRYKVAKRGQDVALRCDPISGHVSLFWYQQALGQGPEFLTYFQNEAQLDKSGLPSDRFFAERPEGSVSTLKIQRTQQEDSAVYLCASSLVSMDRSYEQYFGPGTRLTVT.

The chain uses TRBV5-5 and TRBJ2-1, with unresolved D. Germline V gene lookup returns CDR1 SGHKS and CDR2 YYEKEE (reference sequence). The CDR3 consists of 11 residues. Trimming shortened V by 2 bases and J by 9 bases, and 6 bases separated the two germline ends. The DNA for the CDR3 is TGTGCCAGCAGCTTTGCAATTGAGCAGTTCTTC. Its protein is CASSFAIEQFF.

The V call is TRBV4-1, the J call TRBJ2-3, with 14 positions matching TRBD2. Germline V gives CDR1 MGHRA, CDR2 YSYEKL. Trimming at V came to 3 bases and at J to 5 bases, leaving 1 base not matched to a gene. The CDR3 has 15 residues. The DNA for the CDR3 is TGCGCCAGCAGCCAGACTAGCGGGAGGGGAGATACGCAGTATTTT. Protein: CASSQTSGRGDTQYF.

This clonotype has a count of ten or more. The chain couples TRBV13 to TRBJ1-5, with a weak D call TRBD1 (6 bases). This CDR3 region has 13 residues. The germline gives CDR1 PRHDT, CDR2 FYEKMQ (reference sequence). V was pared by 6 bases and J by 9 bases, with 15 bases between. CDR3: CASSRGGGGPQHF. CDR3 in DNA: TGTGCCAGCAGTAGAGGGGGTGGCGGGCCCCAGCATTTT.

The gene calls are TRBV16 and TRBJ2-3, with a possible D match to TRBD2 (5 bases). In germline, CDR1 is KGHSY, CDR2 FQNENV. The V gene lost 0 bases and the J gene lost 0 bases, with 16 bases spanning the gap. The CDR3 extends over 18 amino acids. The CDR3 sequence: CASSQSPLGRGSTDTQYF. CDR3 in DNA: TGTGCCAGCAGCCAATCACCCCTGGGGAGAGGTAGCACAGATACGCAGTATTTT.

This clonotype was seen ten or more times. The rearrangement links TRBV7-2 to TRBJ2-3; D may correspond to TRBD1 or TRBD2 (5 bases each). The CDR3 consists of 14 residues. CDR1 is SGHTA, CDR2 FQGNSA, per germline. The V end was cut by 3 bases, the J end by 2 bases, with 9 bases between. The CDR3 bases are TGTGCCAGCAGCTTGGGACCAAACACAGATACGCAGTATTTT. Translation: CASSLGPNTDTQYF.

This clonotype is medium-sized. The chain combines TRBV6-2 or TRBV6-3 with TRBJ1-1; a possible D gene is TRBD1 (5 bases). V lost 4 bases and J lost 7, with 16 bases in between. The CDR3 is made up of 14 amino acids. CDR1 is MNHEY, CDR2 SVGEGT, per germline. The CDR3 is CASSSRTPTFEAFF. As DNA, the CDR3 is TGTGCCAGCAGTTCAAGGACACCAACGTTTGAAGCTTTCTTT.

This clonotype was seen repeatedly, ten times or more. The gene calls are TRBV7-3 and TRBJ2-3; unclear D gene. Germline V CDR1 and CDR2: SGHTA, FQGTGA. This CDR3 comprises 12 residues. Trimming removed 4 bases from V and 6 bases from J, with 8 bases in between. The CDR3 reads CASSSADDTQYF. DNA for the CDR3: TGTGCCAGCAGCTCTGCGGATGATACGCAGTATTTT.

This clonotype was observed many times. In DNA, the CDR3 is TGCAGCGCCGCTCGGACAGGGTGGAACACTGAAGCTTTCTTT. This codes for CSAARTGWNTEAFF. This chain uses TRBV29-1 with TRBJ1-1; TRBD1 agrees at 8 bases. Germline CDR1 reads SQVTM; CDR2 reads ANQGSEA. CDR3 length: 14 residues. The J segment lost 1 base and the V segment lost 7 bases, leaving 8 bases of the junction unmatched.

This clonotype showed up many times. In nucleotides, the CDR3 is TGCGCCAGCAGCCAAGTTGGGCGGGACTCGAGGCAACTGGTTACGCAGTATTTT. Translated, it gives CASSQVGRDSRQLVTQYF. The chain has TRBV4-1 and TRBJ2-3, with D possibly being TRBD2 (6 bases). This CDR3 spans 18 amino acids. The germline V and J ends were trimmed by 1 base and 8 bases, with 25 bases remaining between them. Germline V lookup: CDR1 MGHRA, CDR2 YSYEKL.

This clonotype occurred many times. This chain joins TRBV28 and TRBJ2-1; 14 nucleotides align to TRBD2. Germline values: CDR1 MDHEN, CDR2 SYDVKM. V lost 5 bases and J lost 8; bases outside the gene matches: 8. The CDR3 covers 16 residues. The CDR3 is CASSTGLAGVSYEQFF. The CDR3 DNA follows: TGTGCCAGCAGTACGGGACTAGCGGGAGTAAGCTATGAGCAGTTCTTC.

Many counts were recorded for this clonotype. This chain links TRBV5-5 with TRBJ1-2, with 9 bases lining up with TRBD1. Trimming removed 4 bases from V and 3 bases from J; junction bases left unmatched: 7. Per germline, CDR1 SGHKS and CDR2 YYEKEE (reference sequence). The CDR3 consists of 15 residues. The CDR3 nucleotides read TGTGCCAGCAGCCCGGGACAGGGCTGGGACTATGGCTACACCTTC. It yields the protein CASSPGQGWDYGYTF.

This clonotype was seen ten or more times. The chain combines TRBV29-1 with TRBJ2-2; 13 positions agree with TRBD2. J gave up 6 bases and V 6 bases, and 4 bases lay outside the gene matches. Germline loops: CDR1 SQVTM, CDR2 ANQGSEA. CDR3 length equals 14 residues. CDR3 bases: TGCAGCGTCCGGACTAGCGGGAGAGCCGGGGAGCTGTTTTTT. Translation: CSVRTSGRAGELFF.

This clonotype has more than one count but fewer than ten. This chain joins TRBV4-2 and TRBJ1-1; no definite D call. CDR1 and CDR2 (germline): LGHNA, YNFKEQ. Between the trimmed V and J ends, which lost 0 bases and 9 bases, there was a span of 8 bases. The CDR3 sequence is 12 residues long. In DNA form, the CDR3 reads TGTGCCAGCAGCCAAGAGAATGGGAAAGCTTTCTTT. Its protein is CASSQENGKAFF.

This clonotype was recorded at least ten times. The rearrangement joins TRBV7-2 to TRBJ2-7, with D possibly being TRBD1 (6 bases). The length of the CDR3 is 15 residues. Trimming removed 2 bases from V and 4 bases from J, with 15 bases in between. Germline V gene lookup returns CDR1 SGHTA and CDR2 FQGNSA. CDR3 nucleotides: TGTGCCAGCAGCTTAAAGGTTGGGGGCGCATACGAGCAGTACTTC. Translated, it gives CASSLKVGGAYEQYF.

This clonotype has at least ten counts. The J gene is TRBJ2-3, the V gene TRBV20-1; D might be TRBD1 or TRBD2, each matching 6 bases. Germline CDR1 DFQATT, CDR2 SNEGSKA (reference sequence). This CDR3 has 15 amino acids. V lost 1 base, J lost 6 bases, and 17 bases lay in between. The CDR3 here is CSARGGARVLDTQYF. CDR3 sequence (DNA): TGCAGTGCTAGAGGGGGGGCTAGAGTATTGGATACGCAGTATTTT.

This clonotype was counted many times. The CDR3 sequence: CASSSKGHGWGQYF. DNA of the CDR3: TGTGCCAGCAGCTCCAAAGGGCACGGATGGGGGCAGTACTTC. J is TRBJ2-7 and V is TRBV7-9; D is unclear. Germline assignment: CDR1 SEHNR and CDR2 FQNEAQ (reference sequence). V shed 4 bases and J shed 9 bases, with 19 bases lying between them. There are 14 residues in the CDR3.